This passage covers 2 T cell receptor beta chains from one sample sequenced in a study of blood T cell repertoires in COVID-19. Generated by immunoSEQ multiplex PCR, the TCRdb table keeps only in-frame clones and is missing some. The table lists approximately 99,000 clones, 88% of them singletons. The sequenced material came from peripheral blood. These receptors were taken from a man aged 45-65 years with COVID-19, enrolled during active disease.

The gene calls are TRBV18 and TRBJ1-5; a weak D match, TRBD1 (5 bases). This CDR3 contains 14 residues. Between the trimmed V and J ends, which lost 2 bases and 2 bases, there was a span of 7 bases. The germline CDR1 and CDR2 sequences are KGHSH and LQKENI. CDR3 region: CASSPGAGNQPQHF. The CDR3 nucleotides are TGTGCCAGCTCACCAGGGGCAGGCAATCAGCCCCAGCATTTT.

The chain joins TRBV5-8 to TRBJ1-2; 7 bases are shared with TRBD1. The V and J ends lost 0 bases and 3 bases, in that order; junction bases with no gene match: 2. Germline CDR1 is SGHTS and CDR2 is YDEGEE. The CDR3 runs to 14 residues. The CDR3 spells CASSLEGADYGYTF. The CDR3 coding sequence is TGTGCCAGCAGCTTGGAGGGGGCGGACTATGGCTACACCTTC.